These 28 T cell receptor beta chains originate from one sample sequenced in a study of blood T cells in healthy people across ages. For the second PCR, which ran for about 7 to 11 cycles, a sample-barcoded 5' primer and a J-beta primer mix were used. TCRdb re-called the 5' RACE reads through MiXCR, storing one row per CDR3 protein. The sample holds about 770,000 distinct CDR3 sequences, 40% to 50% seen once. The material sequenced was blood. All receptors derive from a man between 60 and 70 years old in good health.

The V and J genes are TRBV4-3 and TRBJ2-1; the D is unclear. The CDR3 runs to 13 residues. Germline V gene sequence: CDR1 LGHNA, CDR2 YSLEER. V was clipped by 4 bases and J by 13 bases, with 17 bases between them. CDR3 sequence: CASSLNTVETQFF. The CDR3 DNA is TGCGCCAGCAGCCTGAATACCGTGGAGACCCAGTTCTTC.

This clonotype was picked up a small number of times. The chain has TRBV5-4 and TRBJ2-5; a weak D match, TRBD1 (5 bases). V shed 1 base and J shed 3 bases, with 10 bases lying between them. Per the germline V gene, CDR1 is SGHNT and CDR2 is YYREEE (reference sequence). The CDR3 runs to 14 residues. The CDR3: CASSLNRLEETQYF. As DNA, the CDR3 is TGTGCCAGCAGCTTGAACAGGCTTGAAGAGACCCAGTACTTC.

The chain carries TRBV6-5 and TRBJ1-4, with D maybe TRBD1 (6 bases). V was shortened by 6 bases and J by 7 bases, with 18 bases between the two germline ends. This CDR3 region has 15 residues. Germline CDR1 and CDR2: MNHEY and SVGAGI. The CDR3 region has the DNA TGTGCCAGCAGGCGGGGGGCAGGGCTGAGTGAAAAACTGTTTTTT. It specifies CASRRGAGLSEKLFF.

V gene TRBV18 combines with J gene TRBJ2-5; D assignment may be TRBD1 or TRBD2 (5 bases each). From germline, CDR1 is KGHSH and CDR2 LQKENI. This CDR3 has 15 residues. The V end lost 5 bases, the J end lost 2 bases, and 15 bases lay between the germline ends. As DNA, the CDR3 is TGTGCCAGCTCAGCCGGGGCGAAACTTCAAGAGACCCAGTACTTC. It encodes CASSAGAKLQETQYF. The full variable domain, with the rest looked up from reference TRBV18 and TRBJ2-5, is NAGVMQNPRHLVRRRGQEARLRCSPMKGHSHVYWYRQLPEEGLKFMVYLQKENIIDESGMPKERFSAEFPKEGPSILRIQQVVRGDSAAYFCASSAGAKLQETQYFGPGTRLLVL.

The table lists this clonotype with many counts. The chain employs TRBV20-1 and TRBJ2-7; tentative D call: TRBD1 (6 bases). The CDR3 is 14 residues long. Per germline, CDR1 DFQATT and CDR2 SNEGSKA (reference sequence). V was trimmed by 4 bases and J by 5 bases, leaving 18 bases between them. The CDR3 region is CSANILGARDEQYF. CDR3 nucleotides: TGCAGTGCTAATATATTGGGGGCGAGGGACGAGCAGTACTTC.

This chain joins TRBV5-4 and TRBJ2-5; D call uncertain. The germline V and J ends were trimmed by 4 bases and 5 bases, with 9 bases remaining between them. From germline, CDR1 is SGHNT and CDR2 YYREEE (reference sequence). This CDR3 is 12 amino acids long. The CDR3 DNA sequence: TGTGCCAGCAGCGTGGGGATGGAGACCCAGTACTTC. Translated: CASSVGMETQYF. Full variable domain (remainder filled in from reference TRBV5-4 and TRBJ2-5): ETGVTQSPTHLIKTRGQQVTLRCSSQSGHNTVSWYQQALGQGPQFIFQYYREEENGRGNFPPRFSGLQFPNYSSELNVNALELDDSALYLCASSVGMETQYFGPGTRLLVL.

This clonotype appeared a few times. The V and J genes are TRBV2 and TRBJ2-3; a weak D match, TRBD2 (6 bases). Germline V lookup: CDR1 SNHLY, CDR2 FYNNEI. The CDR3 has 15 amino acids. V was pared by 2 bases and J by 2 bases, with 11 bases between. The CDR3 nucleotides are TGTGCCAGCAGTGAATGGGGGGTACTCACAGATACGCAGTATTTT. Amino acid sequence: CASSEWGVLTDTQYF.

The rearrangement joins TRBV20-1 to TRBJ2-5; 7 bases are shared with TRBD1. Germline V gene sequence: CDR1 DFQATT, CDR2 SNEGSKA (reference sequence). The CDR3 is made up of 15 amino acids. J was trimmed by 11 bases and V by 2 bases; bases with no gene match: 17. CDR3 sequence reads: CSARSRPGTDNEQYF. The CDR3 nucleotides read TGCAGTGCTAGATCAAGGCCCGGGACAGACAATGAGCAGTACTTC.

As for this clonotype: A much larger clone lies a single base off, so this may be a read error. This sequence joins TRBV6-5 and TRBJ2-7; no clear D gene. The better agreement between TRBJ2-5 and the DNA end casts doubt on the J call. The CDR3 is 14 amino acids. Germline V gene lookup returns CDR1 MNHEY and CDR2 SVGAGI. The CDR3 loop is CASSVDPIGETQYF. The CDR3 coding sequence is TGTGCCAGCAGTGTTGACCCGATCGGGGAGACCCAGTACTTC.

The rearrangement uses TRBV7-2 and TRBJ2-4, with D perhaps matching TRBD2 (7 bases). The J call could be wrong; TRBJ2-7 is a better fit for the DNA end. The CDR3 length is 14 residues. CDR1 and CDR2 from the germline V gene are SGHTA and FQGNSA. The CDR3, as DNA: TGTGCCAGCAGGACTAGGGGGGGGACGTACGAGCAGTACTTC. Translation: CASRTRGGTYEQYF.

This chain joins TRBV20-1 and TRBJ1-2; D might be TRBD1 (6 bases). The CDR3 sequence is 13 residues long. Germline CDR1 is DFQATT and CDR2 is SNEGSKA (reference sequence). V was trimmed by 1 base and J by 6 bases, leaving 12 bases between them. In DNA, the CDR3 is TGCAGTGCTAGAGTCGCAGGGGACGATGGCTACACCTTC. This translates into CSARVAGDDGYTF.

The CDR3 DNA is TGTGCCAGCAGCTTAGCCGGGACAGCGGGGATATACGAGCAGTTCTTC. Protein: CASSLAGTAGIYEQFF. The rearrangement uses TRBV7-3 and TRBJ2-1; D possibly uses TRBD1 or TRBD2 (7 bases each). V gave up 2 bases and J gave up 10 bases, with 21 bases separating them. The CDR3 is made up of 16 amino acids. Germline-derived CDR1 and CDR2 are SGHTA and FQGTGA.

There are a few counts of this clonotype. The genes are TRBV5-1 and TRBJ2-1; a possible D gene is TRBD2 (5 bases). The CDR3 has 14 residues. Germline CDR1 SGHRS, CDR2 YFSETQ. With 3 bases removed from V and 14 bases from J, the gap between germline ends came to 21 bases. The CDR3 coding sequence is TGCGCCAGCAGCTGGGGAGATGGGGTTCCGGTGGAGTTCTTC. It codes for CASSWGDGVPVEFF.

V is TRBV2 and J is TRBJ1-4; D uncertain. There are 13 residues in the CDR3. V was pared by 1 base and J by 7 bases, with 7 bases between. Germline-derived CDR1 and CDR2 are SNHLY and FYNNEI. CDR3 sequence reads: CASSEGLGEKLFF. The CDR3 bases are TGTGCCAGCAGTGAAGGTCTTGGTGAAAAACTGTTTTTT.

This clonotype appeared many times. This chain links TRBV7-2 with TRBJ2-1; D gene uncertain. Trimming shortened V by 1 base and J by 5 bases, and 6 bases separated the two germline ends. CDR1 SGHTA and CDR2 FQGNSA come from the germline V gene. CDR3 length equals 13 residues. CDR3 residues: CASSLGRNNEQFF. The CDR3, as DNA: TGTGCCAGCAGCTTAGGCAGAAACAATGAGCAGTTCTTC.

The rearrangement links TRBV4-3 to TRBJ2-3; 8 nucleotides align to TRBD2. The germline V gene has CDR1 LGHNA and CDR2 YSLEER. With 0 bases clipped from V and 2 bases from J, the junction kept 4 bases outside the gene matches. This CDR3 spans 16 amino acids. CDR3 nucleotide sequence: TGCGCCAGCAGCCAAGAGGTAGCGGGGAACACAGATACGCAGTATTTT. Translated: CASSQEVAGNTDTQYF.

This sequence joins TRBV27 and TRBJ1-1, with a tentative D call TRBD1 (6 bases). The CDR3 is 16 residues long. Germline CDR1 reads MNHEY; CDR2 reads SMNVEV (reference sequence). V shed 5 bases and J shed 1 base, with 17 bases lying between them. CDR3 region: CASSKVFGGQNTEAFF. CDR3 DNA: TGTGCCAGCAGTAAAGTCTTTGGGGGCCAGAACACTGAAGCTTTCTTT.

A few counts support this clonotype. The chain couples TRBV5-1 to TRBJ2-1, with D perhaps TRBD2 (5 bases). Trimming shortened V by 2 bases and J by 1 base, and 10 bases separated the two germline ends. Germline V gene data show CDR1 as SGHRS and CDR2 as YFSETQ. The CDR3 covers 15 residues. CDR3 DNA: TGCGCCAGCAGCTTACAAGCGGTATCCTACAATGAGCAGTTCTTC. This codes for CASSLQAVSYNEQFF.

In its sample, this clonotype was seen a few times. The chain joins TRBV4-3 to TRBJ2-1, with 7 bases matching TRBD1. The V segment lost 3 bases and the J segment 5 bases; nucleotides outside the gene matches: 7. Per germline, CDR1 LGHNA and CDR2 YSLEER. This CDR3 region has 15 residues. CDR3: CASSHLTGRNNEQFF. Written as DNA, the CDR3 is TGCGCCAGCAGCCATTTGACAGGGCGTAACAATGAGCAGTTCTTC.

This clonotype has a handful of counts. The chain recombines TRBV12-3 or TRBV12-4 with TRBJ2-5, with 7 nucleotides matching TRBD1. The ends lost 3 bases at V and 0 bases at J; junction bases unmatched: 7. There are 16 residues in the CDR3. CDR3 DNA: TGTGCCAGCAGTTTTATAGGACAGGCGTACCAAGAGACCCAGTACTTC. Translating gives CASSFIGQAYQETQYF.

The table lists this clonotype with a few counts. The rearrangement joins TRBV15 to TRBJ1-2; tentative D call: TRBD1 (6 bases). This CDR3 is built from 14 residues. V lost 2 bases and J lost 8, with 15 bases in between. Germline V lookup: CDR1 LNHNV, CDR2 YYDKDF (reference sequence). This CDR3 is CATSRTHTGKGYTF. Here the CDR3 DNA reads TGTGCCACCAGCAGAACTCATACAGGGAAAGGCTACACCTTC.

This chain joins TRBV6-2 or TRBV6-3 and TRBJ2-2; D ambiguous. This CDR3 is built from 15 residues. CDR1 is MNHEY and CDR2 is SVGEGT in the germline V gene. Trimming pared 6 bases from V and 2 bases from J, leaving 13 bases between. This CDR3 is CASRAEIVNTGELFF. CDR3 DNA sequence: TGTGCCAGCAGGGCGGAGATAGTAAACACCGGGGAGCTGTTTTTT.

The chain recombines TRBV6-2 or TRBV6-3 with TRBJ1-1; 8 bases are shared with TRBD1. V shed 6 bases and J 5 bases; nucleotides not matched to a gene: 8. This CDR3 comprises 14 residues. Germline CDR1 and CDR2: MNHEY and SVGEGT. The CDR3 DNA reads TGTGCCAGCAGCCTGACAGGGGACAGGACTGAAGCTTTCTTT. Translated, it gives CASSLTGDRTEAFF.

This chain joins TRBV5-6 and TRBJ2-4; D may be TRBD1 (6 bases). The end of the DNA is better explained by TRBJ2-7, so the J call may be wrong. CDR1 SGHDT and CDR2 YYEEEE come from the germline V gene. The CDR3 consists of 13 residues. CDR3 sequence (DNA): TGTGCCAGCAGCGGACAGCGCGGCTACGAGCAGTACTTC. As protein: CASSGQRGYEQYF.

This clonotype came up a few times. This chain connects TRBV5-4 to TRBJ2-7, with D hard to call. Trimming took 1 base from V and 5 from J, leaving 10 bases between them. This CDR3 spans 13 amino acids. Looked up from germline, CDR1 is SGHNT and CDR2 is YYREEE (reference sequence). The CDR3 DNA follows: TGTGCCAGCAGCTTGATCCTCTCTCACGAGCAGTACTTC. The encoded protein is CASSLILSHEQYF.

The rearrangement uses TRBV7-2 and TRBJ2-5, with D possibly called TRBD1 or TRBD2 (5 bases each). The CDR3 runs to 15 residues. Germline CDR1 reads SGHTA; CDR2 reads FQGNSA. Trimming took off 3 bases at V and 11 bases at J, with 22 bases between the two ends. CDR3 sequence reads: CASSLEMWGYYEQYF. CDR3 coding DNA: TGTGCCAGCAGCTTGGAAATGTGGGGGTACTACGAACAGTACTTC.

This rearrangement joins TRBV6-2 or TRBV6-3 to TRBJ1-5, with 9 nucleotides matching TRBD1. V lost 0 bases, J lost 5 bases, and 8 bases stayed unmatched. Per germline, CDR1 MNHEY and CDR2 SVGEGT. CDR3 length: 17 amino acids. CDR3: CASSYSIGTGIYQPQHF. The CDR3 nucleotides read TGTGCCAGCAGTTACTCGATTGGGACAGGGATTTATCAGCCCCAGCATTTT.

A few counts support this clonotype. This chain connects TRBV10-3 to TRBJ2-4; unclear D gene. CDR1 ENHRY and CDR2 SYGVKD come from the germline V gene. V lost 0 bases and J 0 bases, leaving 9 bases between the germline ends. The CDR3 totals 16 residues. CDR3 sequence: CAISESLDLAKNIQYF. The CDR3 region has the DNA TGTGCCATCAGTGAGTCGTTGGACCTAGCCAAAAACATTCAGTACTTC.